This entry features one T cell receptor (beta chain) sequence. Its antigen is not identified. The same CDR3 arises from other DNA sequences in this sample as well. These data are taken from a study of OX40 agonist ivuxolimab in advanced cancers. Study-level points and caveats: It was not determined which antigens were specifically recognized by the peripheral T cells that had undergone clonal expansion.

The assay was immunoSEQ multiplex PCR, and TCRdb's table has in-frame clones only and misses some. The repertoire holds 60,000 to 70,000 clones, with around nine tenths as singletons. This TCR was recovered from an adult with an advanced solid tumor such as melanoma, head and neck, liver or kidney cancer. The sequences come from CD4+ or CD8+ T cells sorted from blood, collected in a trial of the OX40 agonist ivuxolimab.

The chain's CDR3 is CASSLGGRSDTQYF. Written as DNA, the CDR3 is TGCGCCAGCAGCTTGGGGGGTCGATCAGATACGCAGTATTTT. The rearrangement uses TRBV5-1 and TRBJ2-3; D gene ambiguous. Trimming pared 0 bases from V and 4 bases from J, leaving 9 bases between. The germline gives CDR1 SGHRS, CDR2 YFSETQ. The CDR3 consists of 14 residues.